Listed below are T cell receptor beta chains from one sample, sequenced in a study of T cell repertoires in ileal Crohn's disease. TCRdb keeps only in-frame clones here, not all; method: immunoSEQ multiplex PCR. The sample contains under 2,500 clones, 85% to 95% of which appear only once. The sample comprised ileal tissue. The receptors were sampled from an adult with Crohn's disease. Both conserved end residues are part of each CDR3. Each record gives: D gene, V gene, CDR3 length, J gene, clone size, CDR3 protein, CDR3 DNA. The D gene is left open where the match is weak. Rows give clone size only sometimes, using once, few, many, or a class for an expanded clone.

D gene: TRBD1; V gene: TRBV6-5; CDR3 length: 14; J gene: TRBJ1-3; clone size: -; CDR3 protein: CASSPYRGGNTIYF; CDR3 DNA: TGTGCCAGCAGTCCCTACAGGGGTGGAAACACCATATATTTT
D gene: TRBD2; V gene: TRBV7-3; CDR3 length: 13; J gene: TRBJ2-2; clone size: -; CDR3 protein: CASRGLATGELFF; CDR3 DNA: TGTGCCAGCAGGGGACTAGCCACCGGGGAGCTGTTTTTT
D gene: -; V gene: TRBV7-3; CDR3 length: 13; J gene: TRBJ1-3; clone size: -; CDR3 protein: CASSPGQGNTIYF; CDR3 DNA: TGTGCCAGCAGCCCCGGACAGGGAAACACCATATATTTT
D gene: -; V gene: TRBV19; CDR3 length: 14; J gene: TRBJ1-5; clone size: -; CDR3 protein: CASSIQGNNQPQHF; CDR3 DNA: TGTGCCAGTAGTATACAGGGAAACAATCAGCCCCAGCATTTT
D gene: -; V gene: TRBV19; CDR3 length: 16; J gene: TRBJ1-2; clone size: once; CDR3 protein: CASSIGPLRTRSGYTF; CDR3 DNA: TGTGCCAGTAGTATAGGTCCACTACGGACAAGAAGTGGCTACACCTTC
D gene: TRBD1; V gene: TRBV5-4; CDR3 length: 15; J gene: TRBJ2-2; clone size: -; CDR3 protein: CASSSQQGDTGELFF; CDR3 DNA: TGTGCCAGCAGCTCGCAACAGGGGGACACCGGGGAGCTGTTTTTT
D gene: TRBD2; V gene: TRBV25-1; CDR3 length: 15; J gene: TRBJ2-3; clone size: -; CDR3 protein: CASAAGGAWTDTQYF; CDR3 DNA: TGTGCCAGCGCCGCCGGGGGGGCTTGGACAGATACGCAGTATTTT
D gene: -; V gene: TRBV6-5; CDR3 length: 14; J gene: TRBJ1-1; clone size: -; CDR3 protein: CASSYSVRRQRAFF; CDR3 DNA: TGTGCCAGCAGTTACTCGGTCCGGAGGCAAAGGGCTTTCTTT
D gene: TRBD1; V gene: TRBV4-3; CDR3 length: 17; J gene: TRBJ1-4; clone size: -; CDR3 protein: CASSQAYGQGEDEKLFF; CDR3 DNA: TGCGCCAGCAGCCAAGCTTATGGGCAGGGGGAGGATGAAAAACTGTTTTTT
D gene: TRBD1; V gene: TRBV5-4; CDR3 length: 15; J gene: TRBJ1-2; clone size: -; CDR3 protein: CASSLGGQGAYGYTF; CDR3 DNA: TGTGCCAGCAGCTTGGGGGGACAGGGGGCATATGGCTACACCTTC
D gene: TRBD2; V gene: TRBV15; CDR3 length: 14; J gene: TRBJ2-3; clone size: few; CDR3 protein: CATSASGATDTQYF; CDR3 DNA: TGTGCCACCAGCGCTAGCGGGGCAACAGATACGCAGTATTTT
D gene: TRBD1; V gene: TRBV10-3; CDR3 length: 16; J gene: TRBJ2-5; clone size: -; CDR3 protein: CATKRGDRGFRETQYF; CDR3 DNA: TGTGCCACGAAGAGGGGGGACAGGGGCTTTAGGGAGACCCAGTACTTC
D gene: TRBD2; V gene: TRBV2; CDR3 length: 12; J gene: TRBJ2-7; clone size: -; CDR3 protein: CASLLAGATWSF; CDR3 DNA: TGTGCCAGCCTACTAGCGGGGGCGACATGGAGCTTC
D gene: TRBD2; V gene: TRBV4-1; CDR3 length: 20; J gene: TRBJ2-3; clone size: -; CDR3 protein: CASSQDESLAGAAGRDTQYF; CDR3 DNA: TGCGCCAGCAGCCAAGATGAGTCGCTAGCGGGGGCAGCGGGGCGGGATACGCAGTATTTT